Here is one T cell receptor beta chain with its context. Its specificity is unknown. TCRdb keeps only in-frame clones here, not all; method: immunoSEQ multiplex PCR. Of roughly 40,000 clones listed, just under 90% are singletons. The CDR3 has 14 amino acids. Trimming stripped 5 bases from V and 4 bases from J, with 12 bases between. Germline V lookup: CDR1 LNHDA, CDR2 SQIVND (reference sequence). The data were obtained in a study of OX40 agonist ivuxolimab in advanced cancers. Study overall: Across the patients, intravenous ivuxolimab was delivered every 2 weeks at 0.01 to 10 mg/kg. Study-level points and caveats: Some nonresponders likewise displayed low normalized T-cell clonal expansion. Expanded clones belonging to CD8+ T cells outnumbered, on average, those of CD4+. Antigens targeted by the expanded peripheral T cells were not determined.

This chain connects TRBV19 to TRBJ2-1; D is perhaps TRBD1 or TRBD2 (5 bases each). Here the sequenced sample was CD4+ or CD8+ T cells sorted from blood, taken in a trial of the OX40 agonist ivuxolimab. This TCR was sampled from an adult with an advanced solid tumor such as melanoma, head and neck, liver or kidney cancer. The CDR3 protein is CASSFRDVYNEQFF. The CDR3 region has the DNA TGTGCCAGTAGTTTCCGGGACGTATACAATGAGCAGTTCTTC.